This T cell receptor beta chain was obtained from a study of T-cell memory formation after mild COVID-19. This clonotype was counted a few times. Its antigen is unknown. Given a much more abundant clone one base away, this may be a read error. TCRdb reprocessed the 5' RACE reads with MiXCR, giving one entry per CDR3 protein. There are under 200,000 distinct CDR3 sequences in the sample; 10% to 15% occur only once, and 3.3% lies in the top ten. Overall study findings and caveats: Contracting CD8+ clones were enriched in EMRA, CD4+ mainly in CM and EM. Specificity for SARS-CoV-2 was not confirmed among the second-wave clones peaking on day 37.

Germline V gives CDR1 SGHTA, CDR2 FQGTGA. The length of the CDR3 is 12 residues. The V end lost 6 bases, the J end lost 2 bases, and 2 bases lay between the germline ends. Material for sequencing was PBMCs or a T cell subset sorted from them (not recorded which). The chain carries TRBV7-3 and TRBJ2-6; no definite D call. This receptor was obtained from a man between 18 and 35 years old who had mild COVID-19 (a few samples of this study predate the infection). Cell type and time point are not known. The CDR3, as DNA: TGTGCCAGCAGTCCTGGGGCCAACGTCCTGACTTTC. Translated, it gives CASSPGANVLTF.